A single sample is the source of the 20 T cell receptor beta chains below, sequenced in a study of graft-versus-host responses after intestinal transplantation. What these receptors recognize is not known. Sequenced by immunoSEQ multiplex PCR; TCRdb stores in-frame clones only, minus some. Found here are 100,000 or so clones, about 93% of them singletons; the top ten hold over 0.15%. Material: unstimulated CD4+ T cells sorted from spleen or lymph node cells, obtained before intestinal transplant. Source of these receptors: a human donor who received an intestinal transplant.

The chain has TRBV6-1 and TRBJ1-6; D is perhaps TRBD1 (5 bases). Germline CDR1 and CDR2: MNHNS and SASEGT. The CDR3 consists of 15 residues. Trimming took off 7 bases at V and 7 bases at J, with 17 bases between the two ends. In nucleotides, the CDR3 is TGTGCCAGCAAGGTGTCGCGGGACGGAAATTCACCCCTCCACTTT. Its protein product is CASKVSRDGNSPLHF.

V and J are TRBV11-2 and TRBJ1-2, with a tentative D call TRBD1 (5 bases). V was cut by 1 base and J by 8 bases, with 5 bases left in between. Germline CDR1 reads SGHAT; CDR2 reads FQNNGV. The CDR3 has 11 residues. The CDR3 loop is CASSLGGGYTF. The CDR3 bases are TGTGCCAGCAGCTTAGGGGGCGGCTACACCTTC.

The rearrangement joins TRBV2 to TRBJ1-5; tentatively, D is TRBD1 (6 bases). The CDR3 is 15 residues long. Trimming took off 3 bases at V and 4 bases at J, with 13 bases between the two ends. In germline, CDR1 is SNHLY, CDR2 FYNNEI. The CDR3 is CASSDVGGRNQPQHF. Written as DNA, the CDR3 is TGTGCCAGCAGTGACGTCGGGGGGCGAAATCAGCCCCAGCATTTT. The complete variable domain, with remaining parts taken from reference TRBV2 and TRBJ1-5, reads EPEVTQTPSHQVTQMGQEVILRCVPISNHLYFYWYRQILGQKVEFLVSFYNNEISEKSEIFDDQFSVERPDGSNFTLKIRSTKLEDSAMYFCASSDVGGRNQPQHFGDGTRLSIL.

This sequence joins TRBV18 and TRBJ2-5; 10 bases are a match to TRBD1. The junction had 3 bases not matched to a gene; V was cut back by 4 bases and J by 4 bases. Germline CDR1 and CDR2: KGHSH and LQKENI. The CDR3 totals 14 residues. CDR3 sequence reads: CASSLDRGRETQYF. DNA of the CDR3: TGTGCCAGCTCACTTGACAGGGGGCGAGAGACCCAGTACTTC.

This clone has just one count. The rearrangement links TRBV5-1 to TRBJ2-3, with a tentative D call TRBD1 (6 bases). V was cut by 8 bases and J by 2 bases, with 12 bases left in between. This CDR3 spans 13 amino acids. Germline-derived CDR1 and CDR2 are SGHRS and YFSETQ. The CDR3 region has the DNA TGCGCCAGTCGACAGGCCTTCACAGATACGCAGTATTTT. Protein sequence: CASRQAFTDTQYF.

The rearrangement joins TRBV21-1 to TRBJ2-1; no check of the table's D call, TRBD2, against the DNA was made. TRBV21-1 is given as a pseudogene. The CDR3 runs 15 residues. The CDR3 sequence is CASSSTSGRWNEQFF. Written as DNA, the CDR3 is TGTGCCAGCAGCTCAACTAGCGGGAGGTGGAATGAGCAGTTCTTC.

The CDR3 region is CACSSGSGATGELFF. DNA for the CDR3: TGTGCCTGTTCTAGCGGGAGCGGGGCCACCGGGGAGCTGTTTTTT. The chain couples TRBV30 to TRBJ2-2; 10 nucleotides line up with TRBD2. Germline V gene data show CDR1 as GTSNPN and CDR2 as SVGIG (reference sequence). V was clipped by 6 bases and J by 4 bases; unmatched bases: 8. There are 15 residues in the CDR3.

The chain has TRBV7-7 and TRBJ2-3, with D possibly TRBD2 on 6 matching bases. Trimming pared 5 bases from V and 1 base from J, leaving 13 bases between. The CDR3 has 15 residues. Looked up from germline, CDR1 is SSHAT and CDR2 is FNYEAQ (reference sequence). CDR3 residues: CASSPELARTDTQYF. CDR3 nucleotides: TGTGCCAGCAGCCCCGAACTAGCACGCACAGATACGCAGTATTTT. Supplemented by reference TRBV7-7 and TRBJ2-3, the full variable domain reads GAGVSQSPRYKVTKRGQDVTLRCDPISSHATLYWYQQALGQGPEFLTYFNYEAQPDKSGLPSDRFSAERPEGSISTLTIQRTEQRDSAMYRCASSPELARTDTQYFGPGTRLTVL.

The chain joins TRBV5-6 to TRBJ1-5, with D possibly TRBD1 on 6 matching bases. This CDR3 contains 14 residues. Trimming took off 1 base at V and 4 bases at J, with 9 bases between the two ends. Germline V gene lookup returns CDR1 SGHDT and CDR2 YYEEEE. The CDR3 sequence: CASSLYRDNQPQHF. Written as DNA, the CDR3 is TGTGCCAGCAGCTTGTACAGGGATAATCAGCCCCAGCATTTT.

The chain links TRBV2 to TRBJ2-1; 13 nucleotides line up with TRBD2. Looked up from germline, CDR1 is SNHLY and CDR2 is FYNNEI. Unmatched junction bases numbered 12, after V lost 6 bases and J lost 7 bases. The CDR3 extends over 17 amino acids. The CDR3 loop reads CASSPSPGTSGINEQFF. The CDR3 DNA sequence: TGTGCCAGCAGCCCGAGCCCCGGGACTAGCGGGATAAATGAGCAGTTCTTC.

The genes are TRBV4-1 and TRBJ2-3; 7 positions match TRBD2. Germline-derived CDR1 and CDR2 are MGHRA and YSYEKL. The CDR3 length is 17 residues. With 8 bases clipped from V and 3 bases from J, the junction kept 17 bases outside the gene matches. CDR3 nucleotides: TGCGCCAGCTCTTTGGCTAGCGGTCTAGATCTGACAGATACGCAGTATTTT. Translation: CASSLASGLDLTDTQYF.

The CDR3 DNA reads as TGTGCCAGCAGCTCCCCGGAGACTTCCGTTGGCGGGGAGCTGTTTTTT. Translating gives CASSSPETSVGGELFF. V is TRBV7-2 and J is TRBJ2-2; D gene uncertain. With 4 bases removed from V and 7 bases from J, the gap between germline ends came to 19 bases. Germline CDR1 reads SGHTA; CDR2 reads FQGNSA. This CDR3 spans 16 amino acids. The variable domain in full, completed from reference TRBV7-2 and TRBJ2-2, reads GAGVSQSPSNKVTEKGKDVELRCDPISGHTALYWYRQSLGQGLEFLIYFQGNSAPDKSGLPSDRFSAERTGGSVSTLTIQRTQQEDSAVYLCASSSPETSVGGELFFGEGSRLTVL.

The rearrangement links TRBV7-2 to TRBJ2-3; TRBD2 agrees at 8 bases. CDR1 SGHTA and CDR2 FQGNSA come from the germline V gene. The length of the CDR3 is 15 residues. After removal of 1 base from V and 4 bases from J, the junction contained 4 bases not matched to a gene. The CDR3 reads CASSLGGLEADTQYF. In DNA form, the CDR3 reads TGTGCCAGCAGCTTAGGGGGACTAGAGGCAGATACGCAGTATTTT.

The V and J genes are TRBV7-9 and TRBJ2-1, with D perhaps TRBD2 (6 bases). Per germline, CDR1 SEHNR and CDR2 FQNEAQ (reference sequence). Trimming removed 5 bases from V and 14 bases from J, with 16 bases in between. This CDR3 is 12 amino acids long. CDR3 region: CASSARWEDKFF. As DNA, the CDR3 is TGTGCCAGCAGCGCACGCTGGGAGGACAAGTTCTTC.

This clone was seen more than once but under ten times. The chain employs TRBV11-2 and TRBJ1-3, with D possibly TRBD1 on 5 matching bases. This CDR3 region has 12 residues. Trimming took off 4 bases at V and 9 bases at J, with 10 bases between the two ends. Looked up from germline, CDR1 is SGHAT and CDR2 is FQNNGV. In nucleotides, the CDR3 is TGTGCCAGCAGCTGGGGACTGGGCACCATATATTTT. As protein: CASSWGLGTIYF.

The chain is built from TRBV7-9 and TRBJ2-5; possible D gene TRBD2, 5 bases. The V gene lost 1 base and the J gene lost 5 bases, with 11 bases spanning the gap. This CDR3 is 14 amino acids long. Germline loops: CDR1 SEHNR, CDR2 FQNEAQ (reference sequence). The CDR3 DNA is TGTGCCAGCAGCTTAGGATTTCGAGGGGAGACCCAGTACTTC. Its protein is CASSLGFRGETQYF. Full variable domain (outside the CDR3, taken from reference TRBV7-9 and TRBJ2-5): DTGVSQNPRHKITKRGQNVTFRCDPISEHNRLYWYRQTLGQGPEFLTYFQNEAQLEKSRLLSDRFSAERPKGSFSTLEIQRTEQGDSAMYLCASSLGFRGETQYFGPGTRLLVL.

This chain joins TRBV5-1 and TRBJ1-1; TRBD1 is a possible D gene (5 bases). Trimming pared 0 bases from V and 2 bases from J, leaving 8 bases between. Germline CDR1 reads SGHRS; CDR2 reads YFSETQ. The CDR3 totals 14 residues. As DNA, the CDR3 is TGCGCCAGCAGCTTGGTCGGACAAAACACTGAAGCTTTCTTT. It yields the protein CASSLVGQNTEAFF.

This sequence joins TRBV7-8 and TRBJ2-3; 10 positions match TRBD2. V was clipped by 5 bases and J by 1 base; unmatched bases: 6. The CDR3 sequence is 16 residues long. Germline V CDR1 and CDR2: SGHVS, FQNEAQ. CDR3 protein: CASSPPLAGGTDTQYF. The CDR3 DNA sequence: TGTGCCAGCAGCCCCCCCCTAGCGGGGGGCACAGATACGCAGTATTTT.

In nucleotides, the CDR3 is TGTGCCAGCAGTGAGTCGGCGGGAGTGCTCCATGAGCAGTTCTTC. This gives the protein CASSESAGVLHEQFF. The V gene is TRBV2, the J gene TRBJ2-1; TRBD2 agrees at 7 bases. The CDR3 is made up of 15 amino acids. Germline loops: CDR1 SNHLY, CDR2 FYNNEI. Losses at the gene ends were 3 bases for V and 8 bases for J; bases not matched to a gene: 10.

V gene TRBV25-1 combines with J gene TRBJ2-7; possibly TRBD2 for D (6 bases). V was pared by 3 bases and J by 6 bases, with 12 bases between. Germline V gives CDR1 MGHDK, CDR2 SYGVNS. The CDR3 runs to 13 residues. This CDR3 reads CASSDPWGGEQYF. For the CDR3, the DNA is TGTGCCAGCAGTGACCCGTGGGGAGGCGAGCAGTACTTC.